What follows is one TCR beta chain and its context. What it recognizes is unknown. The data stem from a study of CD8+ T cells in alopecia areata. Study-wide background: Each of the treated patients was given oral tofacitinib, 5 to 10 mg twice daily, for moderate-to-severe alopecia areata.

Treatment reported: oral pan-JAK inhibitor, 5-10 mg twice daily. Trimming left V 6 bases short and J 6 bases short, with 17 bases between. The CDR3 has 15 amino acids. Germline lookup yields CDR1 LNHNV and CDR2 YYDKDF (reference sequence). Reverse transcribed after extraction, RNA yielded cDNA as the sequencing template. Method: immunoSEQ multiplex PCR; TCRdb's copy keeps in-frame clones and lacks some. The table has more than 90,000 clones, approximately 66% seen once. General study points: Lesional tissue from the scalp (especially in alopecia totalis/universalis) showed higher clonality than normal scalp.

This TCR came from a human donor with alopecia areata. Sequencing was performed on CD8+ T cells sorted from blood, taken at week 4, from a patient treated with tofacitinib. The chain is built from TRBV15 and TRBJ2-2; maybe TRBD2 (6 bases). CDR3 region: CATRTTGEAPGELFF. DNA of the CDR3: TGTGCCACCAGAACGACGGGAGAGGCACCCGGGGAGCTGTTTTTT.